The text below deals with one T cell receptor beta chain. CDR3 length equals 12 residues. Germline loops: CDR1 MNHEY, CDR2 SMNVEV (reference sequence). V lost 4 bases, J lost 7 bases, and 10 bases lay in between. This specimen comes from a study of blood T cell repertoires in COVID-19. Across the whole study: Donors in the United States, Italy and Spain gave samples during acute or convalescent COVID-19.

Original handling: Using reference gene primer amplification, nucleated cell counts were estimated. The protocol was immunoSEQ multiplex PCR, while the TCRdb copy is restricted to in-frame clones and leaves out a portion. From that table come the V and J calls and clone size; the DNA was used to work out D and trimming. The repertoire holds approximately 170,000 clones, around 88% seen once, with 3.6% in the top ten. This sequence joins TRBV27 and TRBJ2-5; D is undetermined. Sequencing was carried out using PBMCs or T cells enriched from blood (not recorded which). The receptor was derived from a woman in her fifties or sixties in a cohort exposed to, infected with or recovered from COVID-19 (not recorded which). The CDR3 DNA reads TGTGCCAGCAGTTCGACAATTGGGACCCAGTACTTC. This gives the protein CASSSTIGTQYF.